This TCR beta chain was recovered during a study of blood T cell repertoires in COVID-19. Generated by immunoSEQ multiplex PCR, the TCRdb table keeps only in-frame clones and is missing some. Among around 16,000 clones listed, approximately 86% were seen once. This clone was counted only a few times. The V gene lost 6 bases and the J gene lost 2 bases, with 12 bases spanning the gap. The CDR3 sequence is 14 residues long. The germline CDR1 and CDR2 sequences are KGHSH and LQKENI. The material sequenced was peripheral blood. V usage is TRBV18 and J usage is TRBJ2-3, with unresolved D. This clonotype was obtained from a human donor in a cohort sampled during active COVID-19. CDR3 region: CASSRGDITDTQYF. CDR3 nucleotides: TGTGCCAGCTCGCGCGGAGATATCACAGATACGCAGTATTTT.